This T cell receptor (beta chain) emerged from a study of shared clonotypes between healthy human individuals. V was pared by 1 base and J by 7 bases, with 22 bases of the junction left unmatched. CDR1 and CDR2 (germline): GTSNPN, SVGIG (reference sequence). The CDR3 covers 19 residues. Repertoires were generated with immunoSEQ multiplex PCR, while TCRdb's copy carries only in-frame clones and drops some. The sample consists of under 550,000 clones, 90% to 96% of them appearing once. The study drew its donors from healthy HIV-negative adults without recent acute infections or vaccinations. All donors were Caucasian adults living in Nashville, Tennessee.

The TCR sequence derives from a woman younger than 45 in good health. Sequenced: naive CD4+ T cells sorted from blood. The sample's subset: CD45RA+ positively selected. The chain has TRBV30 and TRBJ2-7; 10 bases fit TRBD2. CDR3: CAWSALRTSGRSIAAEQYF. The DNA of the CDR3 is TGTGCCTGGAGTGCACTTCGGACTAGCGGACGCTCCATTGCGGCGGAGCAGTACTTC.